The 21 T cell receptor beta chains presented below share a single source sample, sequenced in a study of T cells after somatic rescue of genetic block. Only in-frame clones appear in the TCRdb table, and some are missing; sequencing was by immunoSEQ multiplex PCR. The sample includes more than 9,500 clones, around 70% seen only once; the top ten take about 20%. Sample: peripheral blood mononuclear cells (PBMCs). All receptors come from a boy aged 5-17 years.

This clone was counted between two and nine times. The rearrangement joins TRBV6-6 to TRBJ1-2, with D possibly matching TRBD1 (5 bases). Trimming removed 4 bases from V and 5 bases from J, with 14 bases in between. CDR1 is MNHNY and CDR2 is SVGAGI in the germline V gene (reference sequence). The CDR3 totals 14 residues. Here the CDR3 DNA reads TGTGCCAGCAGTTCCATGGGGGGGAGGTATGGCTACACCTTC. This translates into CASSSMGGRYGYTF.

This clone was seen only once. This sequence joins TRBV6-6 and TRBJ1-2, with unresolved D. The V end was cut by 2 bases, the J end by 3 bases, with 10 bases between. Germline CDR1 reads MNHNY; CDR2 reads SVGAGI (reference sequence). This CDR3 comprises 14 residues. The CDR3 nucleotides are TGTGCCAGCAGTTACAGGAGGCGGGACTATGGCTACACCTTC. Protein product: CASSYRRRDYGYTF.

This clone was observed a single time. The J gene is TRBJ1-6, the V gene TRBV2; possibly TRBD1 for D (6 bases). The CDR3 totals 15 residues. Germline-derived CDR1 and CDR2 are SNHLY and FYNNEI. V lost 5 bases, J lost 7 bases, and 15 bases lay in between. The CDR3 sequence is CASSFGTGRNSPLHF. As DNA, the CDR3 is TGTGCCAGCAGTTTTGGAACAGGGAGAAATTCACCCCTCCACTTT.

This clone was found a few times. This chain joins TRBV5-5 and TRBJ2-3, with D unclear. Germline V gives CDR1 SGHKS, CDR2 YYEKEE (reference sequence). Trimming left V 0 bases short and J 0 bases short, with 11 bases between. The length of the CDR3 is 16 residues. CDR3 nucleotide sequence: TGTGCCAGCAGCTTGGATCGTCCCGTGAGCACAGATACGCAGTATTTT. Translated, it gives CASSLDRPVSTDTQYF. The entire variable domain, with the rest obtained from reference TRBV5-5 and TRBJ2-3, is as follows: DAGVTQSPTHLIKTRGQQVTLRCSPISGHKSVSWYQQVLGQGPQFIFQYYEKEERGRGNFPDRFSARQFPNYSSELNVNALLLGDSALYLCASSLDRPVSTDTQYFGPGTRLTVL.

The rearrangement joins TRBV10-3 to TRBJ2-7; 8 nucleotides line up with TRBD2. Unmatched junction bases numbered 4, after V lost 6 bases and J lost 0 bases. The CDR3 loop spans 14 amino acids. Germline loops: CDR1 ENHRY, CDR2 SYGVKD. CDR3 sequence: CAISASGPSYEQYF. The CDR3 DNA reads as TGTGCCATCAGCGCTAGCGGGCCCTCCTACGAGCAGTACTTC.

CDR3 in amino acids: CASSWGQKAANVLTF. CDR3 nucleotides: TGTGCCAGCAGTTGGGGACAGAAGGCGGCCAACGTCCTGACTTTC. The chain is built from TRBV28 and TRBJ2-6; 7 nucleotides agree with TRBD1. Germline V gives CDR1 MDHEN, CDR2 SYDVKM. The CDR3 sequence is 15 residues long. With 4 bases clipped from V and 6 bases from J, the junction kept 6 bases outside the gene matches.

This clone was counted a few times. This chain uses TRBV5-1 with TRBJ2-7, with D unclear. From germline, CDR1 is SGHRS and CDR2 YFSETQ. With 4 bases removed from V and 2 bases from J, the gap between germline ends came to 10 bases. This CDR3 contains 13 residues. The CDR3 DNA follows: TGCGCCAGCAGCCCTCGGGTTGCCTACGAGCAGTACTTC. Its translation: CASSPRVAYEQYF. The variable domain in full, with the rest retrieved from reference TRBV5-1 and TRBJ2-7, is KAGVTQTPRYLIKTRGQQVTLSCSPISGHRSVSWYQQTPGQGLQFLFEYFSETQRNKGNFPGRFSGRQFSNSRSEMNVSTLELGDSALYLCASSPRVAYEQYFGPGTRLTVT.

The chain has TRBV5-1 and TRBJ1-1; 10 bases map to TRBD1. This CDR3 region has 16 residues. Losses at the gene ends were 1 base for V and 1 base for J; bases not matched to a gene: 4. Per the germline V gene, CDR1 is SGHRS and CDR2 is YFSETQ. The CDR3 reads CASSLLTGGWNTEAFF. CDR3 nucleotide sequence: TGCGCCAGCAGCTTGCTGACAGGGGGCTGGAACACTGAAGCTTTCTTT.

The V gene is TRBV5-1, the J gene TRBJ1-4, with D possibly being TRBD1 (6 bases). Looked up from germline, CDR1 is SGHRS and CDR2 is YFSETQ. V lost 0 bases, J lost 6 bases, and 12 bases lay in between. This CDR3 contains 15 residues. The CDR3 DNA reads as TGCGCCAGCAGCTTGGCCCCGGGACACCATGAAAAACTGTTTTTT. Translating it yields CASSLAPGHHEKLFF.

This clone has a handful of counts. The rearrangement uses TRBV7-6 and TRBJ2-1; 11 bases map to TRBD2. The CDR3 is 19 residues long. CDR1 and CDR2 (germline): SGHVS, FNYEAQ. V shed 5 bases and J 0 bases; nucleotides not matched to a gene: 12. CDR3 DNA sequence: TGTGCCAGCAGCCCCAGAGGGCTAGCGGGGGGTAGCTCCTACAATGAGCAGTTCTTC. Its protein is CASSPRGLAGGSSYNEQFF. Filled out from reference TRBV7-6 and TRBJ2-1, the complete variable domain reads GAGVSQSPRYKVTKRGQDVALRCDPISGHVSLYWYRQALGQGPEFLTYFNYEAQQDKSGLPNDRFSAERPEGSISTLTIQRTEQRDSAMYRCASSPRGLAGGSSYNEQFFGPGTRLTVL.

This clone was seen only once. The rearrangement links TRBV19 to TRBJ2-7; tentatively, D is TRBD1 (6 bases). V was shortened by 8 bases and J by 2 bases, with 13 bases between the two germline ends. From germline, CDR1 is LNHDA and CDR2 SQIVND (reference sequence). The CDR3 contains 13 residues. Here the CDR3 DNA reads TGTGCCAGTTCCATGACAGGTACCTACGAGCAGTACTTC. It translates to CASSMTGTYEQYF.

The V call is TRBV7-3, the J call TRBJ2-3; D unresolved. Germline V CDR1 and CDR2: SGHTA, FQGTGA. V lost 4 bases to trimming and J lost 0 bases, with 11 bases between them. The CDR3 runs to 15 residues. The CDR3 loop is CASSSSLRSTDTQYF. CDR3 sequence (DNA): TGTGCCAGCAGCTCCTCCCTAAGAAGCACAGATACGCAGTATTTT. The complete variable domain, with remaining parts taken from reference TRBV7-3 and TRBJ2-3, reads GAGVSQTPSNKVTEKGKYVELRCDPISGHTALYWYRQSLGQGPEFLIYFQGTGAADDSGLPNDRFFAVRPEGSVSTLKIQRTERGDSAVYLCASSSSLRSTDTQYFGPGTRLTVL.

This clone was counted only a few times. This chain links TRBV6-5 with TRBJ2-7; D possibly corresponds to TRBD2 (5 bases). Germline V CDR1 and CDR2: MNHEY, SVGAGI. This CDR3 has 13 amino acids. V lost 2 bases, J lost 6 bases, and 11 bases lay in between. The CDR3 nucleotides are TGTGCCAGCAGTTACGAGAGGGTTAGCGAGCAGTACTTC. The encoded protein is CASSYERVSEQYF.

The chain carries TRBV6-5 and TRBJ2-3; 10 bases are a match to TRBD2. After removal of 6 bases from V and 2 bases from J, the junction contained 5 bases not matched to a gene. Looked up from germline, CDR1 is MNHEY and CDR2 is SVGAGI. CDR3 length: 15 residues. The CDR3 loop reads CASRLAGRNTDTQYF. In DNA form, the CDR3 reads TGTGCCAGCAGACTAGCGGGACGGAACACAGATACGCAGTATTTT.

V gene TRBV7-3 combines with J gene TRBJ1-1; 8 bases match TRBD1. Per germline, CDR1 SGHTA and CDR2 FQGTGA. The CDR3 is 18 residues long. V lost 1 base, J lost 2 bases, and 12 bases stayed unmatched. For the CDR3, the DNA is TGTGCCAGCAGCTTAATTGAAGGCAGGGGGCCTTTTAACACTGAAGCTTTCTTT. This encodes CASSLIEGRGPFNTEAFF.

The CDR3 bases are TGTGCCAGCTCACCACGTCCAGGGACCTACAATGAGCAGTTCTTC. This translates into CASSPRPGTYNEQFF. This chain connects TRBV18 to TRBJ2-1; TRBD1 is a possible D gene (5 bases). The germline CDR1 and CDR2 sequences are KGHSH and LQKENI. The ends were cut back, 1 base at V and 2 bases at J, with 9 bases in the middle. This CDR3 is built from 15 residues.

The rearrangement links TRBV19 to TRBJ2-3; 8 nucleotides match TRBD2. V was pared by 3 bases and J by 0 bases, with 2 bases of the junction left unmatched. The CDR3 has 15 residues. The germline V gene encodes CDR1 LNHDA and CDR2 SQIVND (reference sequence). CDR3 bases: TGTGCCAGTAGTATCGCTAGCGGGAGCACAGATACGCAGTATTTT. Translating it yields CASSIASGSTDTQYF.

This clone was detected only once. The chain joins TRBV28 to TRBJ2-7; 7 nucleotides match TRBD2. Germline V gene lookup returns CDR1 MDHEN and CDR2 SYDVKM. The CDR3 has 12 amino acids. Trimming removed 4 bases from V and 6 bases from J; junction bases left unmatched: 3. This CDR3 is CASSYPGGEQYF. The CDR3 DNA sequence: TGTGCCAGCAGTTACCCGGGAGGCGAGCAGTACTTC.

The V call is TRBV12-5, the J call TRBJ2-1; TRBD1 might be the D (6 bases). The CDR3 has 15 amino acids. V dropped 6 bases and J dropped 5 bases, with 17 bases sitting between them. The V gene's germline CDR1 is LGHNT and CDR2 FRNRAP. CDR3 region: CASGPGTWDHNEQFF. The CDR3 region has the DNA TGTGCTAGTGGCCCCGGGACATGGGATCACAATGAGCAGTTCTTC.

This clone was seen a few times. This chain joins TRBV18 and TRBJ1-1; no firm D call. This CDR3 has 13 amino acids. Between the trimmed V and J ends, which lost 6 bases and 3 bases, there was a span of 11 bases. Per germline, CDR1 KGHSH and CDR2 LQKENI. The CDR3 DNA follows: TGTGCCAGCTCCGCCGATCCTCACACTGAAGCTTTCTTT. It translates to CASSADPHTEAFF.

V usage is TRBV18 and J usage is TRBJ2-5; 9 nucleotides match TRBD1. V lost 3 bases to trimming and J lost 2 bases; unmatched junction nucleotides: 7. This CDR3 comprises 16 residues. Germline assignment: CDR1 KGHSH and CDR2 LQKENI. The CDR3 sequence is CASSPGQGAPQETQYF. The DNA of the CDR3 is TGTGCCAGCTCACCGGGACAGGGTGCCCCGCAAGAGACCCAGTACTTC.